This T cell receptor beta chain was sequenced in a study of tissue T cells after allogeneic stem cell transplantation. Overall study results and limits: Some tissue clones might be persisting host cells; their alloreactivity or antigen specificity was not determined. Motif-based clustering found tissue-specific repertoire signatures shared across patients, though few clones were shared.

Comparators were a few non-transplant cancer patients without known GI disease. Autopsy tissues included GI tract, liver, skin and lymphoid organs. Clones were read by immunoSEQ multiplex PCR, and TCRdb kept only the in-frame ones, dropping some. The table has fewer than 30,000 clones, around 79% seen once. Germline CDR1 is SQVTM and CDR2 is ANQGSEA. Trimming pared 0 bases from V and 4 bases from J, leaving 9 bases between. CDR3 length: 13 amino acids. With regard to this clone: Its antigen is still unknown.

The V gene is TRBV29-1, the J gene TRBJ1-2; D unclear. This clonotype originated in an older female donor with lung cancer. Sequences were derived from tissue from the ileum, sampled at autopsy. CDR3 in amino acids: CSVEELASYGYTF. The CDR3 nucleotides are TGCAGCGTTGAAGAGTTGGCCTCCTATGGCTACACCTTC.